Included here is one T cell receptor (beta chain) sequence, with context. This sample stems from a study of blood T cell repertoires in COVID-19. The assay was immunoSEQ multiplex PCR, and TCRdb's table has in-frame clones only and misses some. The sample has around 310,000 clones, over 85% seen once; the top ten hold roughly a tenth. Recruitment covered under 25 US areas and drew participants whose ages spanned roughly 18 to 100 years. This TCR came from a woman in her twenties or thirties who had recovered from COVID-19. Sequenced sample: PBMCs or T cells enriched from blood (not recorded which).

The CDR3 here is CASSLKKTSRSYEQYF. For the CDR3, the DNA is TGCGCCAGCAGCCTGAAAAAGACTAGCCGCTCCTACGAGCAGTACTTC. The chain recombines TRBV5-1 with TRBJ2-7; TRBD2 agrees at 7 bases. V gave up 4 bases and J gave up 0 bases; unmatched junction bases: 10. Germline V gives CDR1 SGHRS, CDR2 YFSETQ. The CDR3 consists of 16 residues.